These 28 T cell receptor beta chains were all obtained from the same sample, sequenced in a study of blood T cell repertoires in COVID-19. Libraries were prepared by immunoSEQ multiplex PCR; TCRdb keeps only in-frame clonotypes and omits some of them. The table records about 80,000 clones, about 91% of them present only once. The sequencing sample was made of peripheral blood. All receptors derive from a woman of 80 years or more with acute or convalescent COVID-19.

This chain links TRBV18 with TRBJ2-7; 8 bases match TRBD2. The V gene end was trimmed by 2 bases and the J gene end by 1 base; junction bases not matched to a gene: 4. Germline V gene sequence: CDR1 KGHSH, CDR2 LQKENI. The CDR3 runs to 15 residues. DNA for the CDR3: TGTGCCAGCTCACCAACAGCGGGGGAATCCTACGAGCAGTACTTC. This encodes CASSPTAGESYEQYF.

The chain uses TRBV5-4 and TRBJ2-5; a weak D match, TRBD1 (7 bases). V gave up 1 base and J gave up 5 bases, with 21 bases separating them. CDR1 is SGHNT, CDR2 YYREEE, per germline (reference sequence). The CDR3 covers 17 residues. CDR3 protein: CASSLRQGLTPRETQYF. CDR3 bases: TGTGCCAGCAGCTTGAGACAGGGACTTACCCCACGGGAGACCCAGTACTTC.

V is TRBV15 and J is TRBJ2-7; 8 bases are shared with TRBD1. J was trimmed by 5 bases and V by 6 bases; bases with no gene match: 6. The CDR3 length is 13 residues. CDR1 and CDR2 from the germline V gene are LNHNV and YYDKDF (reference sequence). CDR3 loop: CATRKQGVHEQYF. Written as DNA, the CDR3 is TGTGCCACCAGAAAACAGGGGGTCCACGAGCAGTACTTC.

The chain combines TRBV5-1 with TRBJ1-1; 7 positions match TRBD1. CDR1 and CDR2 (germline): SGHRS, YFSETQ. The CDR3 totals 17 residues. Unmatched junction bases numbered 12, after V lost 3 bases and J lost 1 base. CDR3 coding DNA: TGCGCCAGCAGCTCCCGGGTCCCGGGACAGCCGAACACTGAAGCTTTCTTT. Translated, it gives CASSSRVPGQPNTEAFF.

The V and J genes are TRBV6-4 and TRBJ2-7; no clear D gene. V was shortened by 0 bases and J by 7 bases, with 16 bases between the two germline ends. CDR3 size: 15 residues. The germline gives CDR1 MRHNA, CDR2 SNTAGT. The CDR3 sequence is CASSDSIGNRREQYF. The CDR3 DNA follows: TGTGCCAGCAGTGACTCGATAGGTAATCGGCGGGAGCAGTACTTC.

The DNA of the CDR3 is TGTGCCAGCTCAGCTCAAGGAAACGTAGCGAACACTGAAGCTTTCTTT. It is translated as CASSAQGNVANTEAFF. The rearrangement links TRBV18 to TRBJ1-1; D is unclear. Trimming cost V 5 bases and J 1 base, with 17 bases left between them. The CDR3 spans 16 residues. CDR1 and CDR2 from the germline V gene are KGHSH and LQKENI.

The chain recombines TRBV5-4 with TRBJ1-2; maybe TRBD1 (5 bases). The CDR3 is 15 residues long. From germline, CDR1 is SGHNT and CDR2 YYREEE (reference sequence). V was pared by 4 bases and J by 3 bases, with 16 bases between. The CDR3: CASSLRTSLDYGYTF. The CDR3 DNA follows: TGTGCCAGCAGCCTTAGGACAAGCCTCGACTATGGCTACACCTTC.

The CDR3 nucleotides are TGCAGCGTTGGCCACAGGGTAATAGATGAGCAGTTCTTC. It is translated as CSVGHRVIDEQFF. The V call is TRBV29-1, the J call TRBJ2-1, with D maybe TRBD1 (6 bases). Trimming stripped 4 bases from V and 8 bases from J, with 15 bases between. The germline V gene has CDR1 SQVTM and CDR2 ANQGSEA. This CDR3 has 13 residues.

This chain's CDR3 is CASNSREGTEAFF. CDR3 nucleotides: TGTGCCAGCAACTCCAGGGAGGGTACTGAAGCTTTCTTT. The genes are TRBV5-8 and TRBJ1-1; possible D gene TRBD1, 5 bases. The CDR3 covers 13 residues. Trimming took off 6 bases at V and 5 bases at J, with 14 bases between the two ends. Germline-derived CDR1 and CDR2 are SGHTS and YDEGEE.

The chain recombines TRBV19 with TRBJ1-1; tentative D call: TRBD1 (6 bases). The V end was cut by 4 bases, the J end by 7 bases, with 16 bases between. The CDR3 consists of 14 residues. CDR1 is LNHDA and CDR2 is SQIVND in the germline V gene (reference sequence). In nucleotides, the CDR3 is TGTGCCAGTAGTAGGTCAGGGGAAGGGGATGAAGCTTTCTTT. Its translation is CASSRSGEGDEAFF.

The J gene is TRBJ2-5, the V gene TRBV25-1; 8 bases map to TRBD1. J gave up 0 bases and V 6 bases, and 9 bases lay outside the gene matches. CDR3 length: 16 amino acids. From germline, CDR1 is MGHDK and CDR2 SYGVNS. The CDR3 here is CASRRTPTGDQETQYF. CDR3 nucleotides: TGTGCCAGCAGAAGAACCCCGACAGGGGACCAAGAGACCCAGTACTTC.

J is TRBJ2-2 and V is TRBV6-1, with unresolved D. The CDR3 consists of 14 residues. Deletions cut 2 bases from V and 8 bases from J, with 12 bases between. Germline V gene data show CDR1 as MNHNS and CDR2 as SASEGT. The CDR3 here is CASSEPKRTGELFF. CDR3 in DNA: TGTGCCAGCAGTGAACCCAAGAGAACTGGGGAGCTGTTTTTT.

The genes are TRBV18 and TRBJ1-5; D unresolved. V lost 1 base, J lost 5 bases, and 6 bases lay in between. The CDR3 totals 13 residues. Germline values: CDR1 KGHSH, CDR2 LQKENI. This chain's CDR3 is CASSPRRDQPQHF. The CDR3, as DNA: TGTGCCAGCTCACCACGACGGGATCAGCCCCAGCATTTT.

This clone showed up many times. The rearrangement links TRBV4-1 to TRBJ1-2; TRBD1 matches 7 bases. The CDR3 has 15 amino acids. Germline loops: CDR1 MGHRA, CDR2 YSYEKL. V lost 4 bases and J lost 0; bases outside the gene matches: 5. CDR3 nucleotides: TGCGCCAGCAGCCTCAGACAGGGAGCTAACTATGGCTACACCTTC. The encoded protein is CASSLRQGANYGYTF.

This clone has just one count. The chain couples TRBV3-1 (or the pseudogene TRBV3-2) to TRBJ1-2; 8 positions match TRBD1. This CDR3 is built from 12 residues. CDR1 LGHDT and CDR2 YNNKEL come from the germline V gene (reference sequence). J lost 14 bases, V lost 4 bases, and 9 bases had no gene match. The CDR3 sequence: CASSPTGTGRTF. Written as DNA, the CDR3 is TGTGCCAGCAGCCCTACCGGGACAGGTCGTACCTTC.

The chain has TRBV6-1 and TRBJ2-2; D may be TRBD2 (5 bases). In germline, CDR1 is MNHNS, CDR2 SASEGT. V was pared by 5 bases and J by 7 bases, with 11 bases between. This CDR3 comprises 13 residues. The DNA for the CDR3 is TGTGCCAGCAGTTGGTACCGGGACGGGGAGCTGTTTTTT. Amino acid sequence: CASSWYRDGELFF.

V is TRBV3-1 (or the pseudogene TRBV3-2) and J is TRBJ1-2; D unresolved. The V gene's germline CDR1 is LGHDT and CDR2 YNNKEL (reference sequence). This CDR3 is 13 amino acids long. Trimming removed 1 base at V and 5 bases at J, with 8 bases between. For the CDR3, the DNA is TGTGCCAGCAGCCAAGGTTCCGGTTATGGCTACACCTTC. This gives the protein CASSQGSGYGYTF.

The genes are TRBV6-5 and TRBJ2-1; TRBD2 matches 7 bases. The CDR3 covers 16 residues. The V gene end was trimmed by 0 bases and the J gene end by 3 bases; junction bases not matched to a gene: 5. CDR1 is MNHEY and CDR2 is SVGAGI in the germline V gene. The CDR3 loop reads CASSYSGGASYNEQFF. CDR3 nucleotides: TGTGCCAGCAGTTACTCGGGAGGGGCCAGCTACAATGAGCAGTTCTTC.

The chain has TRBV7-9 and TRBJ1-1, with 7 bases fitting TRBD1. The CDR3 is made up of 12 amino acids. The J segment lost 11 bases and the V segment lost 6 bases, leaving 9 bases of the junction unmatched. From germline, CDR1 is SEHNR and CDR2 FQNEAQ (reference sequence). The CDR3, as DNA: TGTGCCAGCAGAGAACAGGGGAAGGGGGCTTTCTTT. Protein: CASREQGKGAFF.

J is TRBJ2-3 and V is TRBV20-1, with TRBD2 matching over 8 bases. Germline V gene sequence: CDR1 DFQATT, CDR2 SNEGSKA (reference sequence). V shed 3 bases, J shed 2 bases, and the junction held 7 bases outside the gene matches. The CDR3 runs 15 residues. In nucleotides, the CDR3 is TGCAGTGCTAGTCTGGCGGGGGGCCTCACAGATACGCAGTATTTT. Translation gives CSASLAGGLTDTQYF.

The chain's CDR3 is CASTPTVNTEAFF. CDR3 nucleotide sequence: TGTGCCAGCACCCCCACAGTGAACACTGAAGCTTTCTTT. The J gene is TRBJ1-1, the V gene TRBV9; D remains ambiguous. This CDR3 has 13 amino acids. Trimming took 6 bases from V and 0 from J, leaving 9 bases between them. Per germline, CDR1 SGDLS and CDR2 YYNGEE.

This chain uses TRBV20-1 with TRBJ2-1; 7 nucleotides agree with TRBD2. The V segment lost 3 bases and the J segment 5 bases; nucleotides outside the gene matches: 4. Germline V gene sequence: CDR1 DFQATT, CDR2 SNEGSKA (reference sequence). The CDR3 sequence is 13 residues long. The CDR3 sequence: CSASIGGNNEQFF. The CDR3 coding sequence is TGCAGTGCTAGTATCGGGGGGAACAATGAGCAGTTCTTC.

This clone was seen once. The gene calls are TRBV6-2 or TRBV6-3 and TRBJ1-2; a possible D gene is TRBD1 (6 bases). Germline values: CDR1 MNHEY, CDR2 SVGEGT. The CDR3 extends over 14 amino acids. The ends were cut back, 2 bases at V and 4 bases at J, with 11 bases in the middle. The CDR3: CASSYLGRGYGYTF. CDR3 in DNA: TGTGCCAGCAGTTACCTAGGCAGGGGCTATGGCTACACCTTC.

This CDR3 is CAWTTEILGGYTF. As DNA, the CDR3 is TGTGCCTGGACCACGGAGATACTCGGGGGCTACACCTTC. The chain has TRBV30 and TRBJ1-2; D is ambiguous. V gave up 4 bases and J gave up 8 bases, with 17 bases separating them. The CDR3 sequence is 13 residues long. CDR1 is GTSNPN, CDR2 SVGIG, per germline (reference sequence).

V is TRBV7-2 and J is TRBJ2-7; D ambiguous. V was shortened by 1 base and J by 0 bases, with 7 bases between the two germline ends. CDR3 size: 14 residues. Germline CDR1 and CDR2: SGHTA and FQGNSA. DNA of the CDR3: TGTGCCAGCAGCTTAGGAGGCGACTCCTACGAGCAGTACTTC. Encoded protein: CASSLGGDSYEQYF.

This rearrangement joins TRBV6-5 to TRBJ1-1, with no clear D. There are 15 residues in the CDR3. Trimming shortened V by 0 bases and J by 0 bases, and 8 bases separated the two germline ends. The germline CDR1 and CDR2 sequences are MNHEY and SVGAGI. CDR3: CASSYSGVMNTEAFF. CDR3 sequence (DNA): TGTGCCAGCAGTTACTCGGGAGTCATGAACACTGAAGCTTTCTTT.

This rearrangement joins TRBV19 to TRBJ2-4, with 9 nucleotides matching TRBD2. V gave up 8 bases and J gave up 3 bases; unmatched junction bases: 5. CDR3 size: 14 residues. Germline assignment: CDR1 LNHDA and CDR2 SQIVND (reference sequence). The CDR3 DNA sequence: TGTGCCAGTGCTCGTAGCGGGGGCAAAAACATTCAGTACTTC. Amino acids: CASARSGGKNIQYF.

This chain connects TRBV7-9 to TRBJ2-3; 7 bases line up with TRBD2. The CDR3 is 12 amino acids. CDR1 and CDR2 from the germline V gene are SEHNR and FQNEAQ (reference sequence). V gave up 8 bases and J gave up 6 bases; unmatched junction bases: 5. The CDR3: CASRTSTDTQYF. DNA of the CDR3: TGTGCCAGCCGGACTAGTACGGATACGCAGTATTTT. Filled out from reference TRBV7-9 and TRBJ2-3, the complete variable domain reads DTGVSQNPRHKITKRGQNVTFRCDPISEHNRLYWYRQTLGQGPEFLTYFQNEAQLEKSRLLSDRFSAERPKGSFSTLEIQRTEQGDSAMYLCASRTSTDTQYFGPGTRLTVL.